This TCR beta chain comes out of a study of blood T cell repertoires in COVID-19. Study-wide background: Italy, Spain and the United States were the sources of the convalescent and acute COVID-19 samples.

Clones were sequenced by immunoSEQ multiplex PCR, and TCRdb holds only the in-frame ones, with some missing. The sample holds fewer than 350,000 clones, around 89% seen once. Germline V lookup: CDR1 SGHRS, CDR2 YFSETQ. V dropped 0 bases and J dropped 5; count of bases not matched to a gene: 12. The CDR3 contains 17 residues. Grouping used clinical history reported by participants in a survey and questionnaire. The clonotype originates from a woman aged 18-29 years with acute COVID-19. The sequenced sample was PBMCs or T cells enriched from blood (not recorded which). This rearrangement joins TRBV5-1 to TRBJ2-5; 8 positions match TRBD2. The CDR3 DNA follows: TGCGCCAGCAGCTTGGCCTCAGGTGCGGGGGGCCGGGAGACCCAGTACTTC. Amino acid sequence: CASSLASGAGGRETQYF.